This TCR beta chain was captured by sequencing in a study of tumour-infiltrating T cells in Burkitt lymphoma. Whole-study context: Overall and progression-free survival were predicted by productive clonality.

CDR1 and CDR2 from the germline V gene are MNHEY and SVGAGI. The CDR3 extends over 15 amino acids. Trimming cost V 6 bases and J 3 bases; bases outside gene matches: 10. Some clones are missing from TCRdb's copy, which holds only in-frame ones; the method was immunoSEQ multiplex PCR. The sample lists fewer than 8,000 clones, about a sixth seen once, with less than 4% in the top ten. The TCR was taken from a human donor with diffuse large B-cell lymphoma. The chain employs TRBV6-5 and TRBJ2-7, with 8 bases lining up with TRBD2. Sample: tumor tissue. CDR3 DNA: TGTGCCAGCAGAACCACTAGCGGACCCCTCTACGAGCAGTACTTC. Translated: CASRTTSGPLYEQYF.